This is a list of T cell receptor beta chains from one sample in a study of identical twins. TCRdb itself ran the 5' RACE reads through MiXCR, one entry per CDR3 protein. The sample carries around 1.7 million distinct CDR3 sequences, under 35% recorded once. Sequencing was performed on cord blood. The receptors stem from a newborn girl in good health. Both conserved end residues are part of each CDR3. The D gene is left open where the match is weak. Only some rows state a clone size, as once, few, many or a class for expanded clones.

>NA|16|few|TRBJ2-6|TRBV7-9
CASSTTDFSGANVLTF
TGTGCCAGCAGCACGACAGATTTCTCTGGGGCCAACGTCCTGACTTTC
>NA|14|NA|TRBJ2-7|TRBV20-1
CSARGGRYTYEQYF
TGCAGTGCTAGAGGAGGACGCTACACCTACGAGCAGTACTTC
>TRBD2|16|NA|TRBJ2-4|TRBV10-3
CAISDPESSGRWEQYF
TGTGCCATCAGTGACCCAGAGTCTAGCGGGAGGTGGGAGCAGTACTTC
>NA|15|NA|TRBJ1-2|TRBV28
CASRKGDTSNYGYTF
TGTGCCAGCAGAAAAGGGGACACATCCAACTATGGCTACACCTTC
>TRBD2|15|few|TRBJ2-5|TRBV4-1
CASSRGLAIQETQYF
TGCGCCAGCAGCCGGGGACTAGCGATACAAGAGACCCAGTACTTC
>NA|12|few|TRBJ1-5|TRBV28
CASLRGGQPQHF
TGTGCCAGCCTCAGGGGTGGTCAGCCCCAGCATTTT
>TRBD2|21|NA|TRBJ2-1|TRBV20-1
CSARPKNAGLAARSSYNEQFF
TGCAGTGCTAGACCCAAAAACGCGGGACTAGCGGCTAGGAGCTCCTACAATGAGCAGTTCTTC
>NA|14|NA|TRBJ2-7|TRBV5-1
CASSVSGDHYEQYF
TGCGCCAGCAGCGTGTCGGGTGATCATTACGAGCAGTACTTC
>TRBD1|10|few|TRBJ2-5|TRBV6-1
CASRRGPQYF
TGTGCCAGCAGAAGGGGGCCCCAGTACTTC
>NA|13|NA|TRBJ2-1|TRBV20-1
CSAREEGYNEQFF
TGCAGTGCTAGGGAGGAGGGGTACAATGAGCAGTTCTTC
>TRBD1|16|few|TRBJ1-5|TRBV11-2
CASSLKGQGSNQPQHF
TGTGCCAGCAGCTTAAAGGGACAGGGAAGCAATCAGCCCCAGCATTTT
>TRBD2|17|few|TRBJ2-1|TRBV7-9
CASSGSSGGLSWNEQFF
TGTGCCAGCAGCGGCTCTAGCGGGGGGCTTTCTTGGAATGAGCAGTTCTTC
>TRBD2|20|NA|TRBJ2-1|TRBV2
CASSTKLAGEDASSYNEQFF
TGTGCCAGCAGTACCAAACTAGCGGGAGAGGATGCCAGCTCCTACAATGAGCAGTTCTTC
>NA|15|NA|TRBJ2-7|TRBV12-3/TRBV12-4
CASSFSTEVNYEQYF
TGTGCCAGCAGTTTTTCCACAGAGGTCAACTACGAGCAGTACTTC
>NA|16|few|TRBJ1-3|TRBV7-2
CASSLGSGWGRNTIYF
TGTGCCAGCAGCTTAGGTTCCGGATGGGGGAGAAACACCATATATTTT
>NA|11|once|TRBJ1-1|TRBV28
CASKRSTEAFF
TGTGCCAGCAAAAGGAGCACTGAAGCTTTCTTT
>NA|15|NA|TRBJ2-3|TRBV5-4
CASSEVRGRADTQYF
TGTGCCAGCAGCGAGGTCCGGGGGAGAGCCGATACGCAGTATTTT
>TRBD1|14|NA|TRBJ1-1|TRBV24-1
CATLLEQGKPEAFF
TGTGCCACCCTTCTCGAACAGGGGAAACCTGAAGCTTTCTTT
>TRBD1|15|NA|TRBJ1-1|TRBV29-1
CSVWGQGTSYTEAFF
TGCAGCGTTTGGGGACAGGGGACAAGTTACACTGAAGCTTTCTTT
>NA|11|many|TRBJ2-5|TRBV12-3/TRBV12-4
CASKLGETQYF
TGTGCCAGCAAGTTGGGGGAGACCCAGTACTTC
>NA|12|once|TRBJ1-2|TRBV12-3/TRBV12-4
CAGRRVLYGYTF
TGTGCCGGCAGGCGGGTTCTCTATGGCTACACCTTC
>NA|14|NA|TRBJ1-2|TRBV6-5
CASSYGLPNYGYTF
TGTGCCAGCAGTTACGGGCTCCCCAACTATGGCTACACCTTC
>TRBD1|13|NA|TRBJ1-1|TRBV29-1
CSVQGAPYTEAFF
TGCAGCGTCCAGGGGGCCCCTTACACTGAAGCTTTCTTT
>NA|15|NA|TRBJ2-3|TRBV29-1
CSVAPAGTYTDTQYF
TGCAGCGTCGCGCCAGCCGGGACCTACACAGATACGCAGTATTTT
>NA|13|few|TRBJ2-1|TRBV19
CASSRAGRDEQFF
TGTGCCAGTAGTAGAGCTGGCCGGGATGAGCAGTTCTTC
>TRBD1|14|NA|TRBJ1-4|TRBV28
CACNTDRDDEKLFF
TGTGCCTGCAACACCGACAGGGATGATGAAAAACTGTTTTTT
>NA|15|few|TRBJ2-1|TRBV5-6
CASSLEGPGYNEQFF
TGTGCCAGCAGCTTGGAAGGGCCAGGCTACAATGAGCAGTTCTTC
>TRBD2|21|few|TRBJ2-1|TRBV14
CASSDYESGTSGRGSYNEQFF
TGTGCCAGCAGCGATTATGAGTCCGGGACTAGCGGGAGAGGCTCCTACAATGAGCAGTTCTTC
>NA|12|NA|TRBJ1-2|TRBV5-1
CASSALDHGYTF
TGCGCCAGCAGCGCCCTGGACCATGGCTACACCTTC
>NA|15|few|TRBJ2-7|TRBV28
CASRPPGQVSYEQYF
TGTGCCAGCAGACCGCCGGGACAAGTATCCTACGAGCAGTACTTC
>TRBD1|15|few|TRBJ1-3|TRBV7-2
CASSSDRGSGNTIYF
TGTGCCAGCAGTTCCGACAGGGGGTCTGGAAACACCATATATTTT
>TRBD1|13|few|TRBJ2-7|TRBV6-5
CASSGQGSVEQYF
TGTGCCAGCAGTGGACAGGGGTCGGTCGAGCAGTACTTC
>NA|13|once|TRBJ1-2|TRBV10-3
CATRHRDLVGYTF
TGTGCCACGCGACATAGGGACCTAGTTGGCTACACCTTC
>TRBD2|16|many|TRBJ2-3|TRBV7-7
CASSLLAGVGTDTQYF
TGTGCTAGCAGCCTCCTAGCGGGAGTGGGGACAGATACGCAGTATTTT
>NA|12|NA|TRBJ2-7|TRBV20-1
CSARDRVSGAYF
TGCAGTGCTAGAGATAGGGTGTCCGGGGCGTACTTC
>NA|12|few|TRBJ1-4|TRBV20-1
CSARDHREKLFF
TGCAGTGCTAGAGATCACAGAGAAAAACTGTTTTTT
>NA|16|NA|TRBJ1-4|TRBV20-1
CSARDGSLPTNEKLFF
TGCAGTGCTAGAGATGGCAGTCTTCCAACTAATGAAAAACTGTTTTTT